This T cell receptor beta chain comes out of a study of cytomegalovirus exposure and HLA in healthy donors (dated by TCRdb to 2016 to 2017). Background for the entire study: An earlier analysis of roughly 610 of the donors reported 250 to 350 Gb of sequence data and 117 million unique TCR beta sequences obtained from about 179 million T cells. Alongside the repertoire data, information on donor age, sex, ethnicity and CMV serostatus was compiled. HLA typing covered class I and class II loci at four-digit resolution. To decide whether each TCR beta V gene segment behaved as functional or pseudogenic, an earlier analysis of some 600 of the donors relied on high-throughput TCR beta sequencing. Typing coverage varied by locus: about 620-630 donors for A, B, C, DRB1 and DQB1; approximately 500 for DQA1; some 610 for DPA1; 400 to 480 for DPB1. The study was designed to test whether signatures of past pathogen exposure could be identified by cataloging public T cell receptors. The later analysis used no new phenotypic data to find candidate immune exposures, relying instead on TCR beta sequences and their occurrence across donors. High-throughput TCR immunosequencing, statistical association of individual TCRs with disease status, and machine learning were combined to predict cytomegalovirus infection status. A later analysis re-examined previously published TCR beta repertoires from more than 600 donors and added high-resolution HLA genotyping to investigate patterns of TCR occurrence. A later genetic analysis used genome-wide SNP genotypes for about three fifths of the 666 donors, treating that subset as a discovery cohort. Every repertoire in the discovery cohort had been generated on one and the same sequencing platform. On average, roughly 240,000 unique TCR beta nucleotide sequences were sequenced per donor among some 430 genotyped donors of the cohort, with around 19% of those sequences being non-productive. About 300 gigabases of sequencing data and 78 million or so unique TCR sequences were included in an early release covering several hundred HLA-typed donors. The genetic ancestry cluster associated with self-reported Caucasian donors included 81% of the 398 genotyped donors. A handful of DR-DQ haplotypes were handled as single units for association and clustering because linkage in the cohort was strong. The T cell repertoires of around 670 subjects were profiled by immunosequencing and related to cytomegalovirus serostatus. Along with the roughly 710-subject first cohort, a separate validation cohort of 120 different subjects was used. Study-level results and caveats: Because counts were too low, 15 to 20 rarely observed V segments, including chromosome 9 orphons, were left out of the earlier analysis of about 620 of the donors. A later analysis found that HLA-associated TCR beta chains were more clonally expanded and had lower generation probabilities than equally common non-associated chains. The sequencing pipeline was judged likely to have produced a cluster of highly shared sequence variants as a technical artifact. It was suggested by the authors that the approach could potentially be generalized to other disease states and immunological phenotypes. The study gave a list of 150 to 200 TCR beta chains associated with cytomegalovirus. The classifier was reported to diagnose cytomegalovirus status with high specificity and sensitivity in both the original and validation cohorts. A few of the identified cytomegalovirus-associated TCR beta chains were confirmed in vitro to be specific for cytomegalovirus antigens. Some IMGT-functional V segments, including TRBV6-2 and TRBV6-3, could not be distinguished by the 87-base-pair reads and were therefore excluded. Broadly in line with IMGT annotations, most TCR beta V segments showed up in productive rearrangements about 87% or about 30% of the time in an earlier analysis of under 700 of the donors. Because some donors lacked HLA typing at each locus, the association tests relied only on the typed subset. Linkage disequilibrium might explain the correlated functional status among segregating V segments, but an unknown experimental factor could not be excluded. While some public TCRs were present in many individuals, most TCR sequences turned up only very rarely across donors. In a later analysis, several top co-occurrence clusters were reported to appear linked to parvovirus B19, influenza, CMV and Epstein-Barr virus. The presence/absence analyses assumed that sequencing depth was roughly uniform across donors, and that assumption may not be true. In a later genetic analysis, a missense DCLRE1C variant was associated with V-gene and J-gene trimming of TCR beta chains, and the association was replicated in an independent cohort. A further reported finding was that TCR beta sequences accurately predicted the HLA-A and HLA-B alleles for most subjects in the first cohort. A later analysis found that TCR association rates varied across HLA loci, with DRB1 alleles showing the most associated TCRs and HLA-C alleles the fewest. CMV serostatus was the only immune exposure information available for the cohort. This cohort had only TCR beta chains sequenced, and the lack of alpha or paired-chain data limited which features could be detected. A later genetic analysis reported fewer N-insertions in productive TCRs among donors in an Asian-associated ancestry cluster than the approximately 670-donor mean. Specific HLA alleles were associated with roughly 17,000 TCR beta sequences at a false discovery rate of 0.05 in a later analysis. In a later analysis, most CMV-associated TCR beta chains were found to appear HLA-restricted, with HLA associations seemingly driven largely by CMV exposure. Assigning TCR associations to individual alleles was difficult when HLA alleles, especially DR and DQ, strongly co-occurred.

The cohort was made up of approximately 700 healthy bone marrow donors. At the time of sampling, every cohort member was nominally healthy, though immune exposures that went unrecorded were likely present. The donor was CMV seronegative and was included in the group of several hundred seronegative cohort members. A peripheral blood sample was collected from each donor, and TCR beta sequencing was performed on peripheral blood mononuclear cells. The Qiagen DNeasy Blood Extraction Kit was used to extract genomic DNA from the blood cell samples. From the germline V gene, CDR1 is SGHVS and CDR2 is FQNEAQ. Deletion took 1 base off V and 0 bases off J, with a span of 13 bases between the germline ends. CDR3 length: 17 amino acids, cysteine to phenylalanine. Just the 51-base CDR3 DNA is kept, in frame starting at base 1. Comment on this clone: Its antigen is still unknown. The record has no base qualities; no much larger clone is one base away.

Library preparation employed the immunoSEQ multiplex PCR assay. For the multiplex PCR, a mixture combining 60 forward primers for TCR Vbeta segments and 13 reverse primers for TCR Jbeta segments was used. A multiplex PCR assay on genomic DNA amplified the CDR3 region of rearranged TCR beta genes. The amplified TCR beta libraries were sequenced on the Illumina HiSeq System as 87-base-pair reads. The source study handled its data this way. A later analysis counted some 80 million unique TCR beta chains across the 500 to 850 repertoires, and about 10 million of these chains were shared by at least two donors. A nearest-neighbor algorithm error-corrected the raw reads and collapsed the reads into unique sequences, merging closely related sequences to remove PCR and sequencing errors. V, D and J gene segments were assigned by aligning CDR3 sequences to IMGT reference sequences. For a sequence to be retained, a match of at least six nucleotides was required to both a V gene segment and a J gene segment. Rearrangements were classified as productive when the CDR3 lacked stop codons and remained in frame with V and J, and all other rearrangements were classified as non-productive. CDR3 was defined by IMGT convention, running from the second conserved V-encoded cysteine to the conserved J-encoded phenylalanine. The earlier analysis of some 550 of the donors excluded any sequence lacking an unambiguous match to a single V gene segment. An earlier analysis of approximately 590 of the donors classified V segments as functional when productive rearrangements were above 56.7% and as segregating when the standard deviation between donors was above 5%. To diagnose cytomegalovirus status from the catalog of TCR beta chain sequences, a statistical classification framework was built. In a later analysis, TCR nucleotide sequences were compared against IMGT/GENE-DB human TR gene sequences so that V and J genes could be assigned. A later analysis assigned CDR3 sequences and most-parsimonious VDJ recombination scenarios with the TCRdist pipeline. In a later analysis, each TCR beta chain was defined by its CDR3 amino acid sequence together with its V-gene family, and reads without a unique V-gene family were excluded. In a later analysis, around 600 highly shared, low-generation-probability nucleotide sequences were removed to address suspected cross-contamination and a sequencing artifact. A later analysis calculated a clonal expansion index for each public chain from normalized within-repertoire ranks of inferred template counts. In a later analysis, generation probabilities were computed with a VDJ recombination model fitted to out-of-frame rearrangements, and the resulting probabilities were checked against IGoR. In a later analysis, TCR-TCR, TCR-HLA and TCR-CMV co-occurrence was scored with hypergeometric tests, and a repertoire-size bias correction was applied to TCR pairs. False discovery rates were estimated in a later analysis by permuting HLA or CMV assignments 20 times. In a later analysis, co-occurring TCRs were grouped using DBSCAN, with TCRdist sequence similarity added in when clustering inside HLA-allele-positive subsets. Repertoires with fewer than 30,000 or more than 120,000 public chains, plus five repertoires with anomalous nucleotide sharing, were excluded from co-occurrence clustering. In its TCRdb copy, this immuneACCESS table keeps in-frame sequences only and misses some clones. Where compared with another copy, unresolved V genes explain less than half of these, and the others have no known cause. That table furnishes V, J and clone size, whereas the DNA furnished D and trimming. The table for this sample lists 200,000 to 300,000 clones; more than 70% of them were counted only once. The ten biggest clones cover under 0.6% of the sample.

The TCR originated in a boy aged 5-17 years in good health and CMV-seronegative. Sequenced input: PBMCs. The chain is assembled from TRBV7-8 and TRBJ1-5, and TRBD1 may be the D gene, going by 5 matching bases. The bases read TGTGCCAGCAGCTTAGGTCGAGGGGACTATAGCAATCAGCCCCAGCATTTT. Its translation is CASSLGRGDYSNQPQHF.